This T cell receptor (beta chain) was profiled in a study of tumor and adjacent non-tumor tissue in lung cancer. In the study overall: Histology: about twelve adenocarcinoma, a couple of squamous cell carcinoma, 1 small cell lung cancer.

RNA was extracted from bulk tissue without any cell sorting. Chemotherapy-naive patients with new lung cancer underwent thoracic surgery in China, August–late 2014. The library came from three nested PCR rounds adapted from ARM-PCR protocols. TCRdb analysed the multiplex PCR reads with MiXCR anew, one entry per CDR3 protein. Of about 200,000 distinct CDR3 sequences in the sample, 70% to 75% are singletons; the top ten hold around 25%. This clonotype is a singleton in its sample. Antigen specificity is unknown. Study-wide results and caveats: Tumor tissue had significantly higher TCR diversity than normal lung.

The sequenced sample was lung tumor tissue. The receptor was isolated from a man aged 60 to 69 with non-small cell lung cancer.

The CDR3 coding sequence is TGCAGCGTTAGGAAAGGATCTAACACTGAAGCTTTCTTT. The encoded protein is CSVRKGSNTEAFF. V and J are TRBV29-1 and TRBJ1-1; D remains unclear. This CDR3 region has 13 residues. The germline V gene has CDR1 SQVTM and CDR2 ANQGSEA. V lost 5 bases and J 2 bases, leaving 12 bases between the germline ends. The entire variable domain, with the rest obtained from reference TRBV29-1 and TRBJ1-1, is as follows: SAVISQKPSRDICQRGTSLTIQCQVDSQVTMMFWYRQQPGQSLTLIATANQGSEATYESGFVIDKFPISRPNLTFSTLTVSNMSPEDSSIYLCSVRKGSNTEAFFGQGTRLTVV.